Detailed here is one T cell receptor (beta chain). What it recognizes is unknown. The sample comes from a study of cytomegalovirus exposure and HLA in healthy donors. Points from the study as a whole: The classifier was said to identify cytomegalovirus status with high specificity and sensitivity. The CMV antigen specificity of three CMV-associated chains was confirmed through in vitro analysis. According to the study, 160 or so TCR beta chains were cytomegalovirus-associated.

It was the 120-subject validation cohort, separate from the roughly 700-subject first cohort, to which the donors belonged. Sequenced by immunoSEQ multiplex PCR; TCRdb stores in-frame clones only, minus some. The sample lists about 310,000 clones; 88% were seen once. Looked up from germline, CDR1 is MGHDK and CDR2 is SYGVNS. This CDR3 spans 15 amino acids. V lost 6 bases, J lost 5 bases, and 10 bases stayed unmatched. The origin of this receptor is a man aged 25 to 40 in good health and CMV-seronegative. The genes are TRBV25-1 and TRBJ1-2, with TRBD1 matching 9 bases. Sequencing was done on a sample of PBMCs. The CDR3: CASSRQGVGGYGYTF. In DNA, the CDR3 is TGTGCCAGCAGCCGACAGGGGGTGGGAGGGTATGGCTACACCTTC.